The clone carrying this TCR beta chain was seen a handful of times. Its antigen is currently unknown. The investigators reverse transcribed all of the isolated RNA, so they sequenced expressed TCRB transcripts. TCRdb keeps only in-frame clones here, not all; method: immunoSEQ multiplex PCR. The data show more than 300,000 clones, around 10% seen once. The sample is drawn from a study of beta chain features in type 1 diabetes. Overall study results and limits: Type 1 diabetes patients had moderately but significantly shorter TCRB CDR3s in all four CD4+ subsets. Diminished insertions and augmented deletions at VDJ junctions characterized type 1 diabetes patients. A closer apparent resemblance between naive, central memory and Treg TCRB repertoires was seen in patients than in healthy donors.

Sampling consisted of one heparinised blood draw per donor, averaging approximately 100 mL. Markers CD45RO/CCR7/CD25/CD127/CD95/CD27 served to sort CD4+ naive, central memory, regulatory and stem cell-like memory cells. Input material: central memory CD4+ T cells from blood. This receptor was taken from a man aged 25 to 40 with type 1 diabetes.

The CDR3 coding sequence is TGTGCCAGCAGCCCGGGGTGGGGGCGAGAGCAGTTCTTC. This codes for CASSPGWGREQFF. This chain connects TRBV11-3 to TRBJ2-1, with a weak D call TRBD1 (6 bases). This CDR3 is built from 13 residues. The V gene lost 5 bases and the J gene lost 10 bases, with 15 bases spanning the gap. Germline V gives CDR1 SGHNT, CDR2 YENEEA.